This TCR beta chain comes out of a study of T cell responses to AZD1222 COVID-19 vaccine. Whole-study results and caveats: Spike-wide vaccine-associated CD4 TCRs dominated at 160-218 and 743-854. Spike-specific TCRs gained breadth and depth after people received two AZD1222 doses. Baseline testing showed seropositivity in only a handful of AZD1222 recipients. Most donors were white British and more were female, and clonal diversity was possibly underestimated.

V was shortened by 3 bases and J by 4 bases, with 16 bases between the two germline ends. The CDR3 contains 15 residues. CDR1 and CDR2 (germline): MNHEY, SMNVEV (reference sequence). Concerning this clone: Its specificity is unknown.

Profiled with immunoSEQ multiplex PCR; TCRdb holds only in-frame clones, not every one. The table has 90,000 to 150,000 clones, approximately 90% seen once. The source was peripheral blood, collected on day 0 of AZD1222 vaccination. The receptor comes from an adult in good health. This chain joins TRBV27 and TRBJ2-7; D is possibly TRBD1 or TRBD2 (5 bases each). Written as DNA, the CDR3 is TGTGCCAGCAGTTTTAATTGGGGGTTAGGGTACGAGCAGTACTTC. Translated: CASSFNWGLGYEQYF.